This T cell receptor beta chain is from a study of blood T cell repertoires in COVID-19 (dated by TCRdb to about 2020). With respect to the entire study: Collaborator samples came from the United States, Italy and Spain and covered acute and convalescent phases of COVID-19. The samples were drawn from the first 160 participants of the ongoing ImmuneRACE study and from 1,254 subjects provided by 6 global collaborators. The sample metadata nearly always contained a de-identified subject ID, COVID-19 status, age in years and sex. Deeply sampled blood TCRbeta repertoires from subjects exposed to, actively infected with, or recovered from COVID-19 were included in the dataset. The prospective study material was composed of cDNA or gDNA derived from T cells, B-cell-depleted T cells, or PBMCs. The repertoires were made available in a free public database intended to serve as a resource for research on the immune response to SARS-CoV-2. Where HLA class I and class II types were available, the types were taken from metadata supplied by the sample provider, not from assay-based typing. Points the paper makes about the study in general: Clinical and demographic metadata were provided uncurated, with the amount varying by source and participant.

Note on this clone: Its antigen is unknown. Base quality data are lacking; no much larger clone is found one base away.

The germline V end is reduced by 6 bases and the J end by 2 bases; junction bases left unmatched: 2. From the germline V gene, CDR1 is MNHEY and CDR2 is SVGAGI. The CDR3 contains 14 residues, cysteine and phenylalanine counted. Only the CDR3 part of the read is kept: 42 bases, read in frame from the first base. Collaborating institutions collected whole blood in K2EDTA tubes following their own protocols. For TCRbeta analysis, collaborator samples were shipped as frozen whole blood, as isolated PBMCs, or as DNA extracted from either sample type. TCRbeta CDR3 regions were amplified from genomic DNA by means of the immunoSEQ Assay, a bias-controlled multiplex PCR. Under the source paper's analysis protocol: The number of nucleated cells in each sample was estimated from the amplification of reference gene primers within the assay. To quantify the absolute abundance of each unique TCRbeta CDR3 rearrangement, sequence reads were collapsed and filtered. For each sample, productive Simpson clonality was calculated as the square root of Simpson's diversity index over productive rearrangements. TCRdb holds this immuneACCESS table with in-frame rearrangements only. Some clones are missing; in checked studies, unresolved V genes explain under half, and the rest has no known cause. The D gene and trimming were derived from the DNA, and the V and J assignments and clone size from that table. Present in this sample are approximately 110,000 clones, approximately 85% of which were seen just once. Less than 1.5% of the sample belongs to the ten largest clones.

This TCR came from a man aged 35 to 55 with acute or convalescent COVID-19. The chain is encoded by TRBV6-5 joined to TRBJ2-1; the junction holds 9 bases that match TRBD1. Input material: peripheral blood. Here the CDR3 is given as CASRGQGPYNEQFF. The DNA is TGTGCCAGCAGGGGACAGGGCCCCTACAATGAGCAGTTCTTC.